These 2 T cell receptor beta chains were all obtained from the same sample, sequenced in a study of CD8+ T cells in alopecia areata. Noted treatment: oral pan-JAK inhibitor, 5-10 mg twice daily. Reverse transcribed after extraction, RNA yielded cDNA as the sequencing template. Clones were read by immunoSEQ multiplex PCR, and TCRdb kept only the in-frame ones, dropping some. This sample has 90,000 to 150,000 clones, with 53% found just once. Material: CD4+ T cells sorted from blood, obtained at week 4, from a patient treated with tofacitinib. The receptors derive from a human donor with alopecia areata.

V and J are TRBV30 and TRBJ2-7; D uncertain. CDR1 is GTSNPN, CDR2 SVGIG, per germline (reference sequence). Trimming left V 3 bases short and J 4 bases short, with 16 bases between. The CDR3 extends over 14 amino acids. The CDR3 is CAWSLVPRKYEQYF. In DNA, the CDR3 is TGTGCCTGGAGCTTGGTACCGCGGAAATACGAGCAGTACTTC.

The rearrangement uses TRBV4-2 and TRBJ2-7; tentatively, D is TRBD2 (6 bases). Germline CDR1 reads LGHNA; CDR2 reads YNFKEQ. There are 14 residues in the CDR3. Trimming removed 0 bases at V and 3 bases at J, with 9 bases between. The CDR3 protein is CASSQDPRDYEQYF. CDR3 nucleotides: TGTGCCAGCAGCCAAGATCCGCGGGACTACGAGCAGTACTTC.